The rows below give T cell receptor beta chains drawn from one sample of a study of T cell responses to AZD1222 COVID-19 vaccine. TCRdb keeps only in-frame clones here, not all; method: immunoSEQ multiplex PCR. The top ten hold roughly 1% of the sample, which has roughly 200,000 clones, roughly 91% seen once. Sequences were derived from peripheral blood, sampled on day 0 of MenACWY control vaccination. Receptor source: an adult in good health. Each CDR3 is given with its conserved first and last residue. Each record gives: clone size, D gene, J gene, V gene, CDR3 protein, CDR3 DNA. D genes are given only for firm matches. Not every row has a clone size; where given, it reads once, few, many or a size class.

>.|.|TRBJ2-1|TRBV7-9
CASSLLEANQNEQFF
TGTGCCAGCAGCCTGCTAGAGGCAAACCAAAATGAGCAGTTCTTC
>.|.|TRBJ2-1|TRBV18
CASSPPVAIYNEQFF
TGTGCCAGCTCACCACCTGTAGCGATCTACAATGAGCAGTTCTTC
>.|TRBD2|TRBJ2-3|TRBV18
CASSPMGGGPDTQYF
TGTGCCAGCTCACCAATGGGCGGGGGGCCAGATACGCAGTATTTT
>.|.|TRBJ1-4|TRBV4-2
CASSQGTAGDEKLFF
TGTGCCAGCAGCCAAGGGACAGCAGGGGACGAAAAACTGTTTTTT
>.|.|TRBJ1-1|TRBV7-2
CASSFSWGRGPPEAFF
TGTGCCAGCAGCTTTTCGTGGGGGCGGGGGCCCCCTGAAGCTTTCTTT
>.|.|TRBJ1-5|TRBV27
CASSLFVQDGGNQPQHF
TGTGCCAGCAGTTTATTTGTACAGGATGGGGGCAATCAGCCCCAGCATTTT
>.|.|TRBJ1-6|TRBV6-5
CASTKQLKNSPLHF
TGTGCCAGCACCAAACAGCTAAAAAATTCACCCCTCCACTTT
>.|.|TRBJ1-3|TRBV28
CASSLPSSGNTIYF
TGTGCCAGCAGTTTACCCAGCTCTGGAAACACCATATATTTT
>.|.|TRBJ2-2|TRBV7-2
CASSELRITGELFF
TGTGCCAGCAGCGAATTACGGATCACCGGGGAGCTGTTTTTT
>.|.|TRBJ1-2|TRBV9
CASSPSDSPNYGYTF
TGTGCCAGCAGCCCCTCGGACAGTCCTAACTATGGCTACACCTTC
>.|.|TRBJ1-5|TRBV7-2
CASSPPGGPQHF
TGTGCCAGCAGCCCCCCTGGGGGGCCCCAGCATTTT
>.|TRBD1|TRBJ1-6|TRBV5-1
CASSFSLRGQGGNSPLHF
TGCGCCAGCAGCTTCTCACTTCGGGGACAGGGGGGAAATTCACCCCTCCACTTT
>.|.|TRBJ1-1|TRBV5-6
CASSLPPMNTEAFF
TGTGCCAGCAGCTTACCCCCGATGAACACTGAAGCTTTCTTT
>.|.|TRBJ1-2|TRBV28
CASSFQARSNYGYTF
TGTGCCAGCAGTTTTCAGGCCCGGAGCAACTATGGCTACACCTTC
>.|TRBD1|TRBJ1-1|TRBV29-1
CSGSPGQGDTEAFF
TGCAGCGGGTCCCCGGGACAGGGCGACACTGAAGCTTTCTTT
>.|.|TRBJ2-2|TRBV7-8
CASSLGAEGGELFF
TGTGCCAGCAGCTTAGGGGCAGAGGGCGGGGAGCTGTTTTTT
>.|.|TRBJ1-5|TRBV28
CASRRGSGNQPQHF
TGTGCCAGCAGGCGAGGGTCCGGCAATCAGCCCCAGCATTTT
>.|.|TRBJ1-5|TRBV5-4
CASSFRGAGNQPQHF
TGTGCCAGCAGCTTCCGGGGGGCAGGCAATCAGCCCCAGCATTTT
>.|.|TRBJ2-2|TRBV11-2
CASSLEAGANTGELFF
TGTGCCAGCAGCTTAGAGGCCGGAGCGAACACCGGGGAGCTGTTTTTT
>.|.|TRBJ1-2|TRBV6-2/TRBV6-3
CASSPQLFGMAYGYTF
TGTGCCAGCAGTCCCCAACTATTCGGGATGGCCTATGGCTACACCTTC
>.|.|TRBJ1-4|TRBV7-9
CASSLAGRGTEKLFF
TGTGCCAGCAGCTTAGCGGGGAGGGGGACTGAAAAACTGTTTTTT
>.|TRBD2|TRBJ2-7|TRBV4-2
CASSQGVREGEQYF
TGTGCCAGCAGCCAAGGGGTAAGGGAGGGCGAGCAGTACTTC
>.|.|TRBJ2-7|TRBV7-2
CASSLVVEQYF
TGTGCCAGCAGCTTAGTGGTCGAGCAGTACTTC
>.|TRBD1|TRBJ2-7|TRBV4-3
CASSRLTGLGEQYF
TGCGCCAGCAGCCGTTTGACAGGGCTGGGGGAGCAGTACTTC
>.|.|TRBJ1-6|TRBV7-2
CASSSVTNSPLHF
TGTGCCAGCAGCTCAGTTACTAATTCACCCCTCCACTTT
>once|TRBD1|TRBJ1-6|TRBV3-1/TRBV3-2
CASSQPGQHNSPLHF
TGTGCCAGCAGCCAGCCGGGACAGCATAATTCACCCCTCCACTTT
>.|TRBD1|TRBJ1-2|TRBV5-4
CASSLQTGPWGYGYTF
TGTGCCAGCAGCTTACAGACAGGGCCCTGGGGGTACGGCTACACCTTC
>.|TRBD1|TRBJ2-1|TRBV9
CASSVGQGAVNEQFF
TGTGCCAGCAGCGTTGGACAGGGGGCTGTAAATGAGCAGTTCTTC
>.|TRBD1|TRBJ1-1|TRBV5-4
CASSSGGQGMNTEAFF
TGTGCCAGCAGCTCTGGCGGACAGGGAATGAACACTGAAGCTTTCTTT
>once|.|TRBJ1-3|TRBV14
CASSPQRGPGNTIYF
TGTGCCAGCAGCCCCCAACGGGGCCCGGGAAACACCATATATTTT
>.|TRBD2|TRBJ2-1|TRBV4-2
CASSQGFLAGAYNEQFF
TGTGCCAGCAGCCAAGGATTTCTAGCGGGCGCATACAATGAGCAGTTCTTC
>.|.|TRBJ1-2|TRBV5-1
CASSHGQQDNYGYTF
TGCGCCAGCAGCCACGGGCAACAGGATAACTATGGCTACACCTTC
>once|TRBD2|TRBJ2-7|TRBV28
CASSARLAGVYEQYF
TGTGCCAGCAGTGCCCGACTAGCGGGAGTCTACGAGCAGTACTTC
>.|TRBD1|TRBJ1-5|TRBV2
CASSEGDRVHQPQHF
TGTGCCAGCAGTGAAGGGGACAGGGTACATCAGCCCCAGCATTTT
>.|.|TRBJ2-3|TRBV28
CASSPPDSLGTDTQYF
TGTGCCAGCAGCCCCCCGGATTCACTAGGCACAGATACGCAGTATTTT
>once|.|TRBJ1-1|TRBV11-2
CASSYYGTTEAFF
TGTGCCAGCAGCTACTACGGAACCACTGAAGCTTTCTTT
>.|TRBD1|TRBJ1-5|TRBV7-6
CASSSGQGRVNQPQHF
TGTGCCAGCAGCTCCGGACAGGGCCGGGTCAATCAGCCCCAGCATTTT
>.|.|TRBJ1-3|TRBV3-1/TRBV3-2
CASSQGPGASGNTIYF
TGTGCCAGCAGCCAAGGTCCGGGGGCCTCAGGAAACACCATATATTTT
>.|TRBD1|TRBJ1-2|TRBV6-5
CASSPTGAANYGYTF
TGTGCCAGCAGTCCGACAGGGGCGGCAAACTATGGCTACACCTTC
>.|.|TRBJ1-1|TRBV6-5
CASRQGSSAFF
TGTGCCAGCAGGCAGGGGTCATCGGCTTTCTTT
>.|.|TRBJ1-3|TRBV6-5
CASSYGRTSGNTIYF
TGTGCCAGCAGTTACGGCCGGACCTCTGGAAACACCATATATTTT
>.|TRBD1|TRBJ1-1|TRBV29-1
CSVAMDRDTEAFF
TGCAGCGTGGCTATGGACAGGGACACTGAAGCTTTCTTT